This T cell receptor (beta chain) was identified in a study of vaccination and CD4 T cells after COVID-19. On the study more broadly: Convalescents were six males and four females, two of them Hispanic. Samples taken post-COVID came a median about 3 months after diagnosis, ranging from 35 to 161. The interval from dose two to post-vaccine sampling had a median of roughly 70 days, and it ranged from 14 to 241.

Note on this clonotype: Antigen specificity is unknown. Germline is not matched at one junction end, which may reflect a read error.

The CDR3 is 14 residues long. The germline CDR1 and CDR2 sequences are SSHAT and FNYEAQ (reference sequence). An Oncomine TCR Beta short-read assay was used to sequence the DNA from cultured CD4+ T cells. The genomic DNA was obtained from cultured CD4+ T cells by extraction with the QIAamp micro DNA kit. TCRdb reprocessed the PCR reads via MiXCR and lists one record per CDR3 protein. The data hold about 15,000 distinct CDR3 sequences, with under 70% observed a single time. Described treatment: approximately nine-day PBMC culture with coronavirus spike peptide pools or control peptides (ViraFEST assay).

This clonotype was obtained from a human donor who had recovered from COVID-19. The sequencing sample was made of CD4+ T cells from blood, cultured in vitro. The chain has TRBV7-7 and TRBJ2-3; D tentatively reads TRBD1 or TRBD2 (5 bases each). The CDR3 sequence is CASSLGTGTDTQYF. The CDR3, as DNA: TGTGCTAGCAGCCTTGGGACGGGCACAGATACGCAGTATTTT.